This TCR beta chain derives from a study of blood T cell repertoires in COVID-19 (dated by TCRdb to 2020 to 2022). Background for the entire study: The collaborator samples originated in the United States, Italy and Spain and spanned the acute and convalescent phases of COVID-19. The repertoires were released in a freely available public database meant as a resource for research on the immune response to SARS-CoV-2. Where HLA class I and class II types were available, the types were taken from metadata supplied by the sample provider, not from assay-based typing. A de-identified subject ID, COVID-19 status, age in years and sex were almost always included in the sample metadata. The samples were drawn from two sources: the first 160 participants of the ongoing ImmuneRACE study, and 1,200 or so subjects contributed by 6 global collaborators. The prospective study material was composed of cDNA or gDNA derived from T cells, B-cell-depleted T cells, or PBMCs. Subjects who had been exposed to COVID-19, were actively infected with it, or had recovered from it provided the deeply sampled blood TCRbeta repertoires that made up the dataset. Here is what the overall study found, with its caveats: How much clinical and demographic metadata was included differed by source and by participant, and the metadata was provided uncurated.

TCRbeta CDR3 regions were amplified from genomic DNA using the immunoSEQ Assay, a bias-controlled multiplex PCR. Processing in the source paper ran as follows. Within the assay, amplification of reference gene primers was used to estimate how many nucleated cells each sample contained. To quantify the absolute abundance of each unique TCRbeta CDR3 rearrangement, sequence reads were collapsed and filtered. For each sample, productive Simpson clonality was calculated by taking the square root of Simpson's diversity index across productive rearrangements. TCRdb took over this immuneACCESS table, retaining in-frame rearrangements with V and J assigned. Such tables are incomplete; in checked studies, under half of the missing clones stem from an unresolved V gene, and the remainder is unexplained. That table supplies the V and J calls and clone size; D and trimming were determined from the DNA. In this sample the table shows about 360,000 clones, approximately 82% of which occur a single time. Under 3% of the sample is held by the ten biggest clonotypes.

Details on this clone: Its recognized antigen is unknown. No base-level quality is on record; no much larger clone is a single base apart.

Each collaborating institution followed its own protocols to collect whole blood in K2EDTA tubes. Collaborator samples were shipped for TCRbeta analysis as frozen whole blood, isolated PBMCs, or DNA extracted from either sample type. The trim is 3 bases for V and 2 bases for J, with a gap of 11 bases between the germline ends. The CDR3 measures 15 amino acids from cysteine to phenylalanine. The kept DNA is CDR3 alone, 45 bases in frame from the first base. As encoded in the germline V gene, CDR1 is ENHRY while CDR2 is SYGVKD. The sequence joins TRBV10-3 to TRBJ2-1, and TRBD2 may be the D gene, going by 5 matching bases. The source is a man younger than 40 with active or convalescent COVID-19. Sample: peripheral blood. The DNA reads as follows: TGTGCCATCAGTGAAAGTACTAGACCCTACAATGAGCAGTTCTTC. It encodes CAISESTRPYNEQFF.